The 25 T cell receptor beta chains below all came from one sample that was sequenced in a study of beta chain features in type 1 diabetes. These receptors are not linked to any known antigen. The investigators reverse transcribed all of the isolated RNA, so they sequenced expressed TCRB transcripts. Sequenced by immunoSEQ multiplex PCR; TCRdb stores in-frame clones only, minus some. The data contain more than 250,000 clones, around 20% of them singletons. Study-wide results and limits: Shorter TCRB CDR3s, moderately but significantly so, were found in Type 1 diabetes patients in all four CD4+ subsets.

The source material was naive CD4+ T cells from blood. All receptors derive from a woman aged 40 to 50 with type 1 diabetes.

This clone came up a few times. CDR3 sequence: CASSDTGVNEQFF. The CDR3 coding sequence is TGTGCCAGCAGTGATACAGGGGTAAATGAGCAGTTCTTC. This sequence joins TRBV6-6 and TRBJ2-1, with TRBD1 matching over 7 bases. The ends lost 5 bases at V and 7 bases at J; junction bases unmatched: 5. Germline assignment: CDR1 MNHNY and CDR2 SVGAGI (reference sequence). This CDR3 region has 13 residues.

The rearrangement uses TRBV13 and TRBJ1-1, with D possibly matching TRBD1 (5 bases). Trimming cost V 3 bases and J 1 base, with 6 bases left between them. Germline CDR1 and CDR2: PRHDT and FYEKMQ (reference sequence). CDR3 length equals 13 residues. CDR3 nucleotide sequence: TGTGCCAGCAGCTTTACAGGGAACACTGAAGCTTTCTTT. It codes for CASSFTGNTEAFF.

The chain carries TRBV14 and TRBJ1-2; no firm D call. Germline V CDR1 and CDR2: SGHDN, FVKESK. CDR3 length: 16 amino acids. Trimming removed 5 bases at V and 4 bases at J, with 20 bases between. CDR3 amino acids: CASSFGRKAGFYGYTF. In nucleotides, the CDR3 is TGTGCCAGCAGCTTCGGACGAAAGGCGGGATTCTATGGCTACACCTTC.

The chain employs TRBV9 and TRBJ2-4; D perhaps matches TRBD2 (5 bases). The CDR3 totals 14 residues. The germline gives CDR1 SGDLS, CDR2 YYNGEE. V lost 0 bases and J 9 bases, leaving 13 bases between the germline ends. CDR3 protein: CASSVDGDWAIQYF. The CDR3 DNA follows: TGTGCCAGCAGCGTAGACGGGGATTGGGCCATTCAGTACTTC.

This clone came up a few times. The CDR3 region is CAISGAGGNQPQHF. CDR3 nucleotides: TGTGCCATCAGTGGGGCAGGTGGCAATCAGCCCCAGCATTTT. This chain uses TRBV10-3 with TRBJ1-5; D remains unclear. The V and J ends lost 4 bases and 2 bases respectively, with 9 bases between them. Per germline, CDR1 ENHRY and CDR2 SYGVKD. This CDR3 contains 14 residues.

The rearrangement uses TRBV4-3 and TRBJ1-1; D might be TRBD1 (6 bases). Trimming stripped 1 base from V and 1 base from J, with 13 bases between. The germline gives CDR1 LGHNA, CDR2 YSLEER. The CDR3 loop spans 16 amino acids. CDR3 nucleotides: TGCGCCAGCAGCCAAGGGGCAGGGGTTTGGAACACTGAAGCTTTCTTT. Protein: CASSQGAGVWNTEAFF.

This clone was found a few times. The chain combines TRBV7-2 with TRBJ2-7; D is unclear. This CDR3 spans 13 amino acids. V shed 5 bases and J shed 2 bases, with 10 bases lying between them. The V gene's germline CDR1 is SGHTA and CDR2 FQGNSA. Here the CDR3 reads CASSVTGTYEQYF. The CDR3 region has the DNA TGTGCCAGCAGCGTGACTGGAACCTACGAGCAGTACTTC.

V usage is TRBV5-4 and J usage is TRBJ2-1; D gene unclear. CDR3 length: 13 residues. Germline CDR1 reads SGHNT; CDR2 reads YYREEE (reference sequence). Between the trimmed V and J ends, which lost 5 bases and 0 bases, there was a span of 6 bases. CDR3 in DNA: TGTGCCAGCAGTGGGCACTCCTACAATGAGCAGTTCTTC. This codes for CASSGHSYNEQFF.

The V and J genes are TRBV9 and TRBJ2-1, with TRBD2 matching 9 bases. Trimming took 3 bases from V and 4 from J; bases not matched to a gene: 5. The CDR3 is 15 residues long. CDR1 and CDR2 from the germline V gene are SGDLS and YYNGEE. The CDR3 DNA reads TGTGCCAGCAGCGCTCAGCGGGGGGCTTACAATGAGCAGTTCTTC. It translates to CASSAQRGAYNEQFF.

The chain carries TRBV7-2 and TRBJ2-1, with 13 bases lining up with TRBD2. CDR1 SGHTA and CDR2 FQGNSA come from the germline V gene. The ends lost 5 bases at V and 9 bases at J; junction bases unmatched: 7. This CDR3 is 15 amino acids long. The CDR3 loop is CASSHTSGGAGEQFF. For the CDR3, the DNA is TGTGCCAGCAGCCACACTAGCGGGGGGGCCGGTGAGCAGTTCTTC.

The J gene is TRBJ2-7, the V gene TRBV5-4; TRBD2 aligns across 15 bases. V gave up 4 bases and J gave up 5 bases; unmatched junction bases: 4. CDR1 is SGHNT, CDR2 YYREEE, per germline (reference sequence). The CDR3 spans 15 residues. The CDR3 DNA sequence: TGTGCCAGCAGCAAGGGACTAGCGGGGGGTGACGAGCAGTACTTC. Its translation is CASSKGLAGGDEQYF.

This clone turned up a few times. The chain couples TRBV2 to TRBJ1-5; maybe TRBD1 (6 bases). The length of the CDR3 is 13 residues. Germline-derived CDR1 and CDR2 are SNHLY and FYNNEI. V lost 6 bases, J lost 0 bases, and 6 bases lay in between. CDR3: CASRDSSNQPQHF. In DNA, the CDR3 is TGTGCCAGCAGGGACAGTAGCAATCAGCCCCAGCATTTT.

This clone was seen more than once but under ten times. The V and J genes are TRBV5-6 and TRBJ2-7; D unresolved. The CDR3 has 11 amino acids. V shed 2 bases and J shed 4 bases, with 4 bases lying between them. Germline V gives CDR1 SGHDT, CDR2 YYEEEE. DNA for the CDR3: TGTGCCAGCAGCTTCGAGTACGAGCAGTACTTC. This sequence encodes CASSFEYEQYF.

The chain couples TRBV5-4 to TRBJ1-6, with TRBD1 identical over 7 bases. Germline CDR1 and CDR2: SGHNT and YYREEE (reference sequence). Trimming at V came to 0 bases and at J to 5 bases, leaving 14 bases not matched to a gene. This CDR3 region has 19 residues. The CDR3 DNA is TGTGCCAGCAGCTTGGTATTCGGAGGGTTCCAGGGGGATAATTCACCCCTCCACTTT. This translates into CASSLVFGGFQGDNSPLHF.

Only a few counts were recorded for this clone. V gene TRBV30 combines with J gene TRBJ1-1, with a weak D call TRBD1 (6 bases). This CDR3 has 13 amino acids. Germline V CDR1 and CDR2: GTSNPN, SVGIG (reference sequence). V shed 5 bases and J shed 4 bases, with 14 bases lying between them. CDR3 DNA sequence: TGTGCCTGGGAAACAGGGATAGGCACTGAAGCTTTCTTT. Translated: CAWETGIGTEAFF. The whole variable domain, remainder taken from reference TRBV30 and TRBJ1-1, is SQTIHQWPATLVQPVGSPLSLECTVEGTSNPNLYWYRQAAGRGLQLLFYSVGIGQISSEVPQNLSASRPQDRQFILSSKKLLLSDSGFYLCAWETGIGTEAFFGQGTRLTVV.

The sample holds a few counts of this clone. The chain has TRBV4-2 and TRBJ1-1; D is unresolved. V was pared by 7 bases and J by 0 bases, with 15 bases between. Germline V gene data show CDR1 as LGHNA and CDR2 as YNFKEQ. The CDR3 runs to 15 residues. The CDR3 loop is CASTAVGLMNTEAFF. The CDR3, as DNA: TGTGCCAGCACAGCCGTGGGCCTCATGAACACTGAAGCTTTCTTT.

This clone was observed a handful of times. The J gene is TRBJ1-1, the V gene TRBV7-2; D unresolved. There are 14 residues in the CDR3. Germline V lookup: CDR1 SGHTA, CDR2 FQGNSA. V lost 1 base and J lost 0, with 6 bases in between. The CDR3 coding sequence is TGTGCCAGCAGCTTAGTTACAGTGAACACTGAAGCTTTCTTT. Its protein is CASSLVTVNTEAFF. The variable domain in full, completed from reference TRBV7-2 and TRBJ1-1, reads GAGVSQSPSNKVTEKGKDVELRCDPISGHTALYWYRQSLGQGLEFLIYFQGNSAPDKSGLPSDRFSAERTGGSVSTLTIQRTQQEDSAVYLCASSLVTVNTEAFFGQGTRLTVV.

This chain joins TRBV30 and TRBJ2-7; D unclear. The germline V and J ends were trimmed by 2 bases and 6 bases, with 8 bases remaining between them. Per germline, CDR1 GTSNPN and CDR2 SVGIG (reference sequence). The CDR3 runs 11 residues. The DNA for the CDR3 is TGTGCCTGGAGTATAGCTCCCGAGCAGTACTTC. Protein: CAWSIAPEQYF.

This rearrangement joins TRBV15 to TRBJ2-5; D may be TRBD1 (5 bases). Between the trimmed V and J ends, which lost 7 bases and 7 bases, there was a span of 19 bases. Germline V gene lookup returns CDR1 LNHNV and CDR2 YYDKDF (reference sequence). This CDR3 has 14 amino acids. The CDR3, as DNA: TGTGCCACCACCTTCTTCGGAGAGCAGGGGACCCAGTACTTC. Translation gives CATTFFGEQGTQYF.

This clone has more than one count but fewer than ten. The V and J genes are TRBV9 and TRBJ2-3, with TRBD1 as a possible D gene (6 bases). The CDR3 is made up of 16 amino acids. Trimming cost V 1 base and J 2 bases, with 14 bases left between them. Germline V lookup: CDR1 SGDLS, CDR2 YYNGEE. CDR3 in amino acids: CASSVSPDRSTDTQYF. The CDR3 DNA reads as TGTGCCAGCAGCGTAAGCCCCGACAGGTCCACAGATACGCAGTATTTT.

This clone was observed a handful of times. The chain combines TRBV29-1 with TRBJ1-1; 7 bases match TRBD1. Unmatched junction bases numbered 12, after V lost 7 bases and J lost 1 base. Germline CDR1 SQVTM, CDR2 ANQGSEA. This CDR3 comprises 15 residues. CDR3 residues: CSAEGLTGTNTEAFF. The CDR3 region has the DNA TGCAGCGCCGAAGGGCTGACAGGGACGAACACTGAAGCTTTCTTT.

The chain's CDR3 is CASSPVTVWPGDTQYF. The CDR3 coding sequence is TGTGCCAGCTCACCAGTGACAGTCTGGCCCGGGGATACGCAGTATTTT. The chain is built from TRBV18 and TRBJ2-3; TRBD1 might be the D (5 bases). The germline V gene has CDR1 KGHSH and CDR2 LQKENI. The length of the CDR3 is 16 residues. V was trimmed by 2 bases and J by 6 bases, leaving 18 bases between them.

The V call is TRBV10-2, the J call TRBJ1-6; D unresolved. The V gene's germline CDR1 is WSHSY and CDR2 SAAADI. The ends were cut back, 6 bases at V and 12 bases at J, with 9 bases in the middle. The CDR3 loop spans 11 amino acids. CDR3 nucleotide sequence: TGCGCCAGCAGAAATACTCAACCCCTCCACTTT. It translates to CASRNTQPLHF.

This chain joins TRBV7-6 and TRBJ2-3, with D possibly TRBD1 on 6 matching bases. The V end was cut by 5 bases, the J end by 0 bases, with 12 bases between. Germline CDR1 is SGHVS and CDR2 is FNYEAQ. This CDR3 region has 15 residues. The CDR3 loop is CASSPAQGSTDTQYF. The CDR3 DNA reads TGTGCCAGCAGCCCGGCACAGGGTAGCACAGATACGCAGTATTTT.

The chain couples TRBV7-3 to TRBJ2-3; the match to TRBD1 covers 8 bases. Per the germline V gene, CDR1 is SGHTA and CDR2 is FQGTGA. The CDR3 loop spans 16 amino acids. The J segment lost 3 bases and the V segment lost 4 bases, leaving 9 bases of the junction unmatched. Here the CDR3 DNA reads TGTGCCAGCAGCTCCCCCGGACAGGGCGAAACAGATACGCAGTATTTT. It yields the protein CASSSPGQGETDTQYF.